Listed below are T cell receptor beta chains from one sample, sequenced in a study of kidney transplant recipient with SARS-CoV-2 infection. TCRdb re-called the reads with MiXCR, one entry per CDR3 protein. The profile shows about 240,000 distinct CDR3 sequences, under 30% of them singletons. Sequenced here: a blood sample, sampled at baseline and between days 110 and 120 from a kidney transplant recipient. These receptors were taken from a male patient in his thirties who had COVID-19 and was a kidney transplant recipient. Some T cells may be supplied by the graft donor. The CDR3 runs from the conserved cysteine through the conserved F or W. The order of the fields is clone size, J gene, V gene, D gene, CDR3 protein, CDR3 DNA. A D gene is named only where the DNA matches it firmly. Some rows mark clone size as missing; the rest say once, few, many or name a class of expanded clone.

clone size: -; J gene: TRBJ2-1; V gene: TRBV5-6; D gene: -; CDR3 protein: CASSLAAGISYNEQFF; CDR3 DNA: TGTGCCAGCAGCTTGGCCGCCGGGATCTCCTACAATGAGCAGTTCTTC
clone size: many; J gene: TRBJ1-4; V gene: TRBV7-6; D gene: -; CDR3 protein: CASIPRGGEKLFF; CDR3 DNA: TGTGCCAGCATCCCTCGGGGGGGTGAAAAACTGTTTTTT
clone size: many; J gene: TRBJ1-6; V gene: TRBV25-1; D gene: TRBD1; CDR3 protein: CASSSDRVLNSPLHF; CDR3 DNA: TGTGCCAGCAGTTCCGACAGGGTTCTGAATTCACCCCTCCACTTT
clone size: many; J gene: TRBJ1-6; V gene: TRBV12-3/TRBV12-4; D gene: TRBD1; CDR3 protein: CASSLTGTGSPLHF; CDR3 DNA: TGTGCCAGCAGTTTAACCGGGACAGGGTCACCCCTCCACTTT
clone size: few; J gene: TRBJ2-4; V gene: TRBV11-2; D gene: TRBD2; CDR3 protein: CASRQGTSGSGKNIQYF; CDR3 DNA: TGTGCCAGCAGGCAAGGGACTAGCGGGAGCGGCAAAAACATTCAGTACTTC
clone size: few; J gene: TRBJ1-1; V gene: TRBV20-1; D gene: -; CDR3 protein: CSAARTVLNTEAFF; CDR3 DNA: TGCAGTGCTGCCAGGACAGTACTGAACACTGAAGCTTTCTTT
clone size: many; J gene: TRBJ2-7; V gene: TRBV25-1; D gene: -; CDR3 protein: CASSDGLEQYF; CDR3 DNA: TGTGCCAGCAGTGACGGTTTAGAGCAGTACTTC
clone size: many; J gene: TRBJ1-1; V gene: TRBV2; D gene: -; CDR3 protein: CASRTGLRTTEAFF; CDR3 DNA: TGTGCCAGCAGGACGGGACTCCGGACCACTGAAGCTTTCTTT
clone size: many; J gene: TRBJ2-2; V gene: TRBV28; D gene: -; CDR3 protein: CASYTISGRKGDTGELFF; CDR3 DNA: TGTGCCAGCTACACCATAAGTGGCAGGAAAGGGGACACCGGGGAGCTGTTTTTT
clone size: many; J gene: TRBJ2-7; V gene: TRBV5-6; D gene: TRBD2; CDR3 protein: CASTRLAGLYEQYF; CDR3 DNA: TGTGCCAGCACCCGACTAGCGGGACTATACGAGCAGTACTTC
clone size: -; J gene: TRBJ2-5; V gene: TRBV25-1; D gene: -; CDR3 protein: CASSLGREMETQYF; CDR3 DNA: TGTGCCAGCAGTCTAGGCAGGGAAATGGAGACCCAGTACTTC
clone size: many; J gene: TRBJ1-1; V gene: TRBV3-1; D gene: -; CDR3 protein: CASSPQGNTEAFF; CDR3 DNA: TGTGCCAGCAGCCCACAGGGGAACACTGAAGCTTTCTTT
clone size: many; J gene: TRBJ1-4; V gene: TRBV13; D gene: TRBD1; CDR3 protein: CASSKGTDSNEKLFF; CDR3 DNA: TGTGCCAGCAGCAAAGGGACAGATTCTAATGAAAAACTGTTTTTT
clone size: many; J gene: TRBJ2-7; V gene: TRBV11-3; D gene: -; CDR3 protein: CASSPQGSRVEYF; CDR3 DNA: TGTGCCAGCAGCCCACAAGGCTCGAGGGTGGAGTACTTC
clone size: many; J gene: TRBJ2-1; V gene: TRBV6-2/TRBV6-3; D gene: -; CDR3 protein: CASSFGTAIYNEQFF; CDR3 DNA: TGTGCCAGCAGCTTTGGGACGGCCATCTACAATGAGCAGTTCTTC
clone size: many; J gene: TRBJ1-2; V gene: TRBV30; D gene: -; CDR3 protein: CAWSAQSNYGYTF; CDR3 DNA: TGTGCCTGGAGTGCACAGTCTAACTATGGCTACACCTTC
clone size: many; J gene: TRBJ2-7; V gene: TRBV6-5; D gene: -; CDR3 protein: CASRRTRDTYYEQYF; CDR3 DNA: TGTGCCAGCAGGCGAACCCGGGACACATACTACGAGCAGTACTTC
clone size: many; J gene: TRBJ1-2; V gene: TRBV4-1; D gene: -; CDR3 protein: CASSQGGINYGYTF; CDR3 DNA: TGCGCCAGCAGCCAGGGGGGTATTAACTATGGCTACACCTTC
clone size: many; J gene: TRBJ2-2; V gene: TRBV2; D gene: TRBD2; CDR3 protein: CASSVIAGPTGELFF; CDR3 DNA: TGTGCCAGCAGTGTTATAGCGGGACCCACCGGGGAGCTGTTTTTT
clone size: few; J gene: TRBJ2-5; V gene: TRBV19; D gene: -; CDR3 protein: CASSRNWQETQYF; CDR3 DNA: TGTGCCAGTAGTAGGAACTGGCAAGAGACCCAGTACTTC